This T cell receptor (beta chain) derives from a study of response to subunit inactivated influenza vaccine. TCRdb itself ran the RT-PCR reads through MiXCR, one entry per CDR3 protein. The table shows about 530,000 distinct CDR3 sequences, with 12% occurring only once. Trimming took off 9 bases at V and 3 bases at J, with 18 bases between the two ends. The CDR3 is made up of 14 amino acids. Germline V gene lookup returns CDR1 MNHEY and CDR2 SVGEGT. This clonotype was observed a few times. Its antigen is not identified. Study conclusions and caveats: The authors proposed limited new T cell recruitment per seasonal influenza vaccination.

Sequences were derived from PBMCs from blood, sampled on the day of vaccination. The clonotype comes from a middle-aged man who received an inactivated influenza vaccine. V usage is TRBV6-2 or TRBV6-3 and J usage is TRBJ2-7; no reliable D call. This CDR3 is CASQRATFSYEQYF. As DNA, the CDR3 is TGTGCCAGTCAAAGGGCTACCTTCAGCTACGAGCAGTACTTC.